Listed here is a single T cell receptor (beta chain). Its antigen is not identified. The data are from a study of cytomegalovirus exposure and HLA in healthy donors. Whole-study findings and limits: Later analysis indicated greater clonal expansion among HLA-associated TCR beta chains than among equally common other chains. There were under 200 TCR beta chains listed as cytomegalovirus-associated.

These donors, healthy bone marrow donors, were studied. The CDR3 covers 15 residues. Looked up from germline, CDR1 is MNHNY and CDR2 is SVGAGI (reference sequence). V was pared by 6 bases and J by 4 bases, with 8 bases of the junction left unmatched. Primers for the PCR totalled 60 Vbeta and 13 Jbeta. Repertoires were generated with immunoSEQ multiplex PCR, while TCRdb's copy carries only in-frame clones and drops some. The sample lists under 200,000 clones, about two thirds occurring once. Sample: PBMCs. The rearrangement links TRBV6-6 to TRBJ2-7, with TRBD1 identical over 11 bases. This receptor was taken from a woman between 18 and 29 years old in good health and CMV-seropositive. The CDR3 spells CASRTRGQGAYEQYF. The CDR3 DNA follows: TGTGCCAGCAGGACGAGAGGACAGGGGGCTTACGAGCAGTACTTC.